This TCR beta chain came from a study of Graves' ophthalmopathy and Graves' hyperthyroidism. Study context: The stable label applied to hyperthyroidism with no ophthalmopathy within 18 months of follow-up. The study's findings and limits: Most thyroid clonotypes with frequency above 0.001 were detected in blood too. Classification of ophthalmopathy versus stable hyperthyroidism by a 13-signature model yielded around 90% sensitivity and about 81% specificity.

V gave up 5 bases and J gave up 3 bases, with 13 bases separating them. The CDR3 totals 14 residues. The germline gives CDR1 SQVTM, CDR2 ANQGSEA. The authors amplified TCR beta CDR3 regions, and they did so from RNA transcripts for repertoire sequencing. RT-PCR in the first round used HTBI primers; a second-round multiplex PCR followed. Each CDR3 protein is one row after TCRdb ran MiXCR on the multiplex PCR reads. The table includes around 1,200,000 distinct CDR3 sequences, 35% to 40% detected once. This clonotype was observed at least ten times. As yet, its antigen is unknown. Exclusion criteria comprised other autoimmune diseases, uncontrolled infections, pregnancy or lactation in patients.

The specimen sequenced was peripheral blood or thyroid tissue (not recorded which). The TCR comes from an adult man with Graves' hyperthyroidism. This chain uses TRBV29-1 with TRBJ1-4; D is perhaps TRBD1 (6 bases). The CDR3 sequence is CSVIQGASNEKLFF. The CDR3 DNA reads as TGCAGCGTTATACAGGGAGCTTCTAATGAAAAACTGTTTTTT.